This T cell receptor beta chain emerged from a study of T cell changes during pregnancy in multiple sclerosis. Germline-derived CDR1 and CDR2 are MNHNY and SVGAGI (reference sequence). With 0 bases removed from V and 1 base from J, the gap between germline ends came to 9 bases. The CDR3 sequence is 15 residues long. Measured with immunoSEQ multiplex PCR; TCRdb has only the in-frame clones, and not every one. The table records 65,000 to 85,000 clones, over 85% of them present only once. The sample here was peripheral blood, taken in the second trimester of pregnancy. This clonotype was obtained from a female donor in good health, enrolled as a control in a pregnancy study. V gene TRBV6-6 combines with J gene TRBJ1-1; D may be TRBD1 (5 bases). The CDR3 nucleotides read TGTGCCAGCAGTTACTCCGCCCAGGGGAACACTGAAGCTTTCTTT. Protein product: CASSYSAQGNTEAFF.